Sequencing of this T cell receptor beta chain was carried out in a study of T cell clusters in autoimmune cytopenias. The overall study: Healthy donor controls had a mean age of around 53 years and median age of around 59 years.

TRB was amplified from roughly 0.25 ug of peripheral blood genomic DNA per sample. Measured by frequency, this clonotype is medium-sized (0.01 to 0.1%). The CDR3 runs 17 residues. The germline V gene encodes CDR1 MNHEY and CDR2 SMNVEV (reference sequence). TRB rearrangements were amplified by touch-down multiplex PCR with mixed TRB-A/B primers. TCRdb processed the multiplex PCR reads again and assigns one entry to each CDR3 protein, with no DNA. The listing contains 11,000 or so distinct CDR3 sequences. This sample was shared with a second study, whose subject was T cell repertoires in aging, cancer and after chemotherapy.

The chain is built from TRBV27 and TRBJ2-1; TCRdb's D call of TRBD1 is untestable without DNA. Sequencing was done on a sample of peripheral blood. This TCR came from a human donor in good health. The CDR3: CASSLGPTPAAYNEQFF.